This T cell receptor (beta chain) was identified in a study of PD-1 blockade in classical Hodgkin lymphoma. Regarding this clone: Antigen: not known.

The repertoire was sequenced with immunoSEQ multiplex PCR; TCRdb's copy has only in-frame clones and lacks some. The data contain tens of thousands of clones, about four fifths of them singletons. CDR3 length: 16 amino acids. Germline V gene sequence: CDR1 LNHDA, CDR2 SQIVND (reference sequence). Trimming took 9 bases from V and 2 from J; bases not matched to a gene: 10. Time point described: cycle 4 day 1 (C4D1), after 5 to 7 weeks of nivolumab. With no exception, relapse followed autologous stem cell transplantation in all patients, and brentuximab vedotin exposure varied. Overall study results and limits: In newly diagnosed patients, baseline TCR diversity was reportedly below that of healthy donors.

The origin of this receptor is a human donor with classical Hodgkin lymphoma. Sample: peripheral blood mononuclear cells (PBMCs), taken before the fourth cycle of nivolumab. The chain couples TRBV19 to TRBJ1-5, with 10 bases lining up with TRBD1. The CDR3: CASKTGGLSGNQPQHF. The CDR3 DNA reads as TGTGCCAGCAAGACAGGGGGCTTAAGCGGCAATCAGCCCCAGCATTTT.